These 29 T cell receptor beta chains originate from one sample sequenced in a study of T cell responses to AZD1222 COVID-19 vaccine. Sequencing was performed with immunoSEQ multiplex PCR; in TCRdb, only in-frame clones are kept and a portion is missing. This table has 53,000 or so clones, roughly 84% appearing once. Sequenced material: peripheral blood, taken on day 0 of AZD1222 vaccination. Receptor source: an adult in good health.

V and J are TRBV6-5 and TRBJ1-2; maybe TRBD1 (5 bases). V was pared by 8 bases and J by 7 bases, with 23 bases between. The CDR3 consists of 15 residues. In germline, CDR1 is MNHEY, CDR2 SVGAGI. The CDR3 sequence is CASLGGGLQDCGYTF. The CDR3, as DNA: TGTGCCAGCTTGGGGGGGGGACTCCAAGACTGTGGCTACACCTTC.

The chain has TRBV4-3 and TRBJ2-1; TRBD2 agrees at 13 bases. This CDR3 is 16 amino acids long. Germline lookup yields CDR1 LGHNA and CDR2 YSLEER. V shed 5 bases and J 5 bases; nucleotides not matched to a gene: 6. The CDR3 DNA sequence: TGCGCCAGCAGCTCAAGGACTAGCGGGGGAAACAATGAGCAGTTCTTC. It encodes CASSSRTSGGNNEQFF.

V usage is TRBV5-1 and J usage is TRBJ2-1, with unresolved D. Trimming pared 0 bases from V and 3 bases from J, leaving 4 bases between. Germline V gene lookup returns CDR1 SGHRS and CDR2 YFSETQ. The CDR3 runs to 13 residues. The CDR3 DNA follows: TGCGCCAGCAGCTTGGACGGCTACAATGAGCAGTTCTTC. It is translated as CASSLDGYNEQFF.

The CDR3 DNA reads TGTGCCAGCAGACGGGACAGTCTGCCCCTTGGCTACACCTTC. Encoded protein: CASRRDSLPLGYTF. The chain links TRBV7-9 to TRBJ1-2; 7 positions match TRBD1. CDR3 size: 14 residues. V was clipped by 6 bases and J by 7 bases; unmatched bases: 11. Germline V lookup: CDR1 SEHNR, CDR2 FQNEAQ (reference sequence). Together with reference TRBV7-9 and TRBJ1-2, the CDR3 gives the full variable domain: DTGVSQNPRHKITKRGQNVTFRCDPISEHNRLYWYRQTLGQGPEFLTYFQNEAQLEKSRLLSDRFSAERPKGSFSTLEIQRTEQGDSAMYLCASRRDSLPLGYTFGSGTRLTVV.

The chain joins TRBV29-1 to TRBJ1-1, with no clear D. The V end lost 5 bases, the J end lost 1 base, and 8 bases lay between the germline ends. The CDR3 spans 12 residues. The germline CDR1 and CDR2 sequences are SQVTM and ANQGSEA. The DNA for the CDR3 is TGCAGCGTTTGGGCCCCGAACACTGAAGCTTTCTTT. It encodes CSVWAPNTEAFF.

J is TRBJ2-2 and V is TRBV11-2; TRBD1 aligns across 7 bases. Germline V gives CDR1 SGHAT, CDR2 FQNNGV. CDR3 size: 13 residues. V dropped 6 bases and J dropped 7; count of bases not matched to a gene: 5. CDR3 residues: CASRTGQVGELFF. CDR3 nucleotide sequence: TGTGCCAGCAGGACAGGGCAGGTCGGGGAGCTGTTTTTT. Variable domain in full (rest from reference TRBV11-2 and TRBJ2-2): EAGVAQSPRYKIIEKRQSVAFWCNPISGHATLYWYQQILGQGPKLLIQFQNNGVVDDSQLPKDRFSAERLKGVDSTLKIQPAKLEDSAVYLCASRTGQVGELFFGEGSRLTVL.

The chain has TRBV7-9 and TRBJ2-7; maybe TRBD1 (6 bases). Trimming pared 4 bases from V and 5 bases from J, leaving 15 bases between. The CDR3 runs 14 residues. Per germline, CDR1 SEHNR and CDR2 FQNEAQ (reference sequence). CDR3 sequence reads: CASSSSGDHDEQYF. Here the CDR3 DNA reads TGTGCCAGCAGCTCCTCAGGGGATCATGACGAGCAGTACTTC.

The rearrangement uses TRBV19 and TRBJ1-1; TRBD1 agrees at 7 bases. The CDR3 loop spans 15 amino acids. Looked up from germline, CDR1 is LNHDA and CDR2 is SQIVND (reference sequence). V trimming: 3 bases; J trimming: 3 bases; junction bases outside the gene matches: 7. CDR3 sequence reads: CASSIIQGGHTEAFF. The CDR3, as DNA: TGTGCCAGTAGTATCATCCAGGGGGGTCACACTGAAGCTTTCTTT.

This chain's CDR3 is CASSFDDRGLDTRGAFF. CDR3 bases: TGTGCCAGCAGCTTCGATGACAGGGGGCTCGATACTAGAGGAGCTTTCTTT. The chain joins TRBV11-2 to TRBJ1-1; TRBD1 aligns across 10 bases. CDR1 SGHAT and CDR2 FQNNGV come from the germline V gene. The length of the CDR3 is 17 residues. V shed 3 bases and J 10 bases; nucleotides not matched to a gene: 17. Full variable domain (outside the CDR3, taken from reference TRBV11-2 and TRBJ1-1): EAGVAQSPRYKIIEKRQSVAFWCNPISGHATLYWYQQILGQGPKLLIQFQNNGVVDDSQLPKDRFSAERLKGVDSTLKIQPAKLEDSAVYLCASSFDDRGLDTRGAFFGQGTRLTVV.

This chain uses TRBV30 with TRBJ1-6; possibly TRBD1 for D (5 bases). Germline V gene lookup returns CDR1 GTSNPN and CDR2 SVGIG (reference sequence). V was shortened by 5 bases and J by 7 bases, with 18 bases between the two germline ends. CDR3 length: 15 amino acids. The CDR3 loop is CAWERQGLANSPLHF. As DNA, the CDR3 is TGTGCCTGGGAACGTCAGGGACTGGCCAATTCACCCCTCCACTTT.

This clone was recorded only once. Other nucleotide sequences from this sample produce the same CDR3. J is TRBJ1-4 and V is TRBV12-3 or TRBV12-4; D uncertain. Deletions cut 3 bases from V and 7 bases from J, with 9 bases between. The CDR3 length is 13 residues. This CDR3 reads CASSLRVVEKLFF. The CDR3 region has the DNA TGTGCCAGCAGTTTGCGAGTAGTTGAAAAACTGTTTTTT.

The rearrangement joins TRBV19 to TRBJ2-7; 10 bases match TRBD1. Germline CDR1 LNHDA, CDR2 SQIVND (reference sequence). The CDR3 contains 15 residues. V lost 6 bases and J lost 3; bases outside the gene matches: 8. The CDR3 reads CASSAWTGGFYEQYF. The CDR3 bases are TGTGCCAGTAGCGCATGGACAGGGGGGTTCTACGAGCAGTACTTC.

This chain uses TRBV6-6 with TRBJ1-6, with D unresolved. Germline lookup yields CDR1 MNHNY and CDR2 SVGAGI (reference sequence). CDR3 length: 14 amino acids. The ends were cut back, 4 bases at V and 7 bases at J, with 11 bases in the middle. The CDR3 sequence is CASSSRTENSPLHF. CDR3 DNA sequence: TGTGCCAGCAGTTCTCGGACGGAAAATTCACCCCTCCACTTT.

This clone occurred a few times. This chain joins TRBV5-1 and TRBJ1-2; D gene ambiguous. The CDR3 spans 11 residues. Trimming cost V 1 base and J 8 bases, with 6 bases left between them. Germline V gene lookup returns CDR1 SGHRS and CDR2 YFSETQ. The CDR3 reads CASSLRGGYTF. CDR3 nucleotides: TGCGCCAGCAGCTTGAGAGGAGGCTACACCTTC.

Turning to this clone: This clone may be a read error of a much larger clone one base away. The chain is built from TRBV7-2 and TRBJ2-7, with 10 bases lining up with TRBD2. The length of the CDR3 is 14 residues. Germline V gene sequence: CDR1 SGHTA, CDR2 FQGNSA. Trimming removed 5 bases from V and 0 bases from J; junction bases left unmatched: 1. The CDR3 reads CASSASGSSYEQYF. In nucleotides, the CDR3 is TGTGCCAGCAGCGCTAGCGGGAGCTCCTACGAGCAGTACTTC.

The V call is TRBV15, the J call TRBJ2-1, with D unresolved. The germline V gene encodes CDR1 LNHNV and CDR2 YYDKDF (reference sequence). V was shortened by 0 bases and J by 7 bases, with 10 bases between the two germline ends. CDR3 size: 14 residues. CDR3 loop: CATSRDLLRNEQFF. CDR3 sequence (DNA): TGTGCCACCAGCAGAGATTTACTGCGGAATGAGCAGTTCTTC.

The V call is TRBV9, the J call TRBJ1-4; D ambiguous. The CDR3 totals 14 residues. CDR1 is SGDLS, CDR2 YYNGEE, per germline. Trimming took off 3 bases at V and 8 bases at J, with 14 bases between the two ends. The CDR3 sequence: CASSAARAEEKLFF. CDR3 bases: TGTGCCAGCAGCGCCGCGAGGGCGGAAGAAAAACTGTTTTTT.

The chain carries TRBV27 and TRBJ1-5, with TRBD1 as a possible D gene (5 bases). This CDR3 is built from 17 residues. The V gene lost 9 bases and the J gene lost 5 bases, with 26 bases spanning the gap. Germline CDR1 is MNHEY and CDR2 is SMNVEV (reference sequence). The CDR3 DNA is TGTGCCAGTCCTGATCAGGGATCGGGAGAGGTGCATCAGCCCCAGCATTTT. Amino acid sequence: CASPDQGSGEVHQPQHF.

The rearrangement joins TRBV3-1 (or the pseudogene TRBV3-2) to TRBJ2-7, with 9 bases aligning to TRBD1. V trimming: 2 bases; J trimming: 5 bases; junction bases outside the gene matches: 7. In germline, CDR1 is LGHDT, CDR2 YNNKEL (reference sequence). The CDR3 consists of 15 residues. The CDR3 nucleotides are TGTGCCAGCAGCCAACTCTCCACAGGGGGCGACGAGCAGTACTTC. This encodes CASSQLSTGGDEQYF.

The J gene is TRBJ2-6, the V gene TRBV27; D not resolved. Trimming stripped 3 bases from V and 1 base from J, with 10 bases between. The CDR3 is made up of 16 amino acids. Germline V CDR1 and CDR2: MNHEY, SMNVEV (reference sequence). CDR3 bases: TGTGCCAGCAGTTTCAGTTTCCGGTCTGGGGCCAACGTCCTGACTTTC. This codes for CASSFSFRSGANVLTF.

The chain combines TRBV18 with TRBJ2-2; tentatively, D is TRBD2 (5 bases). Germline V gene sequence: CDR1 KGHSH, CDR2 LQKENI. V dropped 0 bases and J dropped 10 bases, with 15 bases sitting between them. This CDR3 spans 15 amino acids. The chain's CDR3 is CASSPPRGRTEELFF. The CDR3 DNA reads as TGTGCCAGCTCACCACCTCGGGGAAGGACGGAGGAGCTGTTTTTT.

V and J are TRBV5-7 and TRBJ2-7; 9 bases are shared with TRBD2. TRBV5-7 counts as an open reading frame of uncertain function. The V segment lost 4 bases and the J segment 0 bases; nucleotides outside the gene matches: 17. The CDR3 sequence is 19 residues long. CDR3 in DNA: TGTGCCAGCAGCCAACCGACAGGGACGAGCGGGGGGCTCTCCTACGAGCAGTACTTC. Amino acids: CASSQPTGTSGGLSYEQYF.

The chain combines TRBV25-1 with TRBJ2-7, with TRBD2 matching over 7 bases. Trimming at V came to 0 bases and at J to 4 bases, leaving 6 bases not matched to a gene. The CDR3 runs to 15 residues. Germline values: CDR1 MGHDK, CDR2 SYGVNS. The CDR3 region is CASSEYSGRMYEQYF. The CDR3, as DNA: TGTGCCAGCAGTGAATACTCCGGGAGGATGTACGAGCAGTACTTC.

V gene TRBV10-1 combines with J gene TRBJ1-2, with a weak D call TRBD1 (5 bases). Germline V CDR1 and CDR2: WNHNN, SYGVQD (reference sequence). This CDR3 contains 14 residues. Trimming cost V 7 bases and J 2 bases, with 14 bases left between them. The CDR3 sequence: CASNGTAGNYGYTF. The CDR3 DNA is TGCGCCAGCAATGGGACTGCTGGGAACTATGGCTACACCTTC.

The rearrangement joins TRBV5-6 to TRBJ2-7; maybe TRBD2 (6 bases). Germline-derived CDR1 and CDR2 are SGHDT and YYEEEE. The CDR3 runs to 13 residues. Trimming took off 4 bases at V and 1 base at J, with 9 bases between the two ends. The CDR3 bases are TGTGCCAGCAGCACTCTAGCGTCCTACGAGCAGTACTTC. Protein: CASSTLASYEQYF.

CDR3 in DNA: TGTGCCACCAGCCCCGACACGGCTAGCAATCAGCCCCAGCATTTT. This codes for CATSPDTASNQPQHF. This chain connects TRBV15 to TRBJ1-5; D gene ambiguous. Germline CDR1 reads LNHNV; CDR2 reads YYDKDF (reference sequence). V was pared by 5 bases and J by 0 bases, with 11 bases between. The CDR3 runs to 15 residues.

J is TRBJ2-7 and V is TRBV14; D remains unclear. CDR3 length: 14 amino acids. The germline V and J ends were trimmed by 3 bases and 4 bases, with 13 bases remaining between them. CDR1 is SGHDN, CDR2 FVKESK, per germline. The CDR3 DNA sequence: TGTGCCAGCAGCCACAAGGCTGCGACTTACGAGCAGTACTTC. It encodes CASSHKAATYEQYF.

J is TRBJ1-3 and V is TRBV24-1; 9 bases are a match to TRBD1. Looked up from germline, CDR1 is KGHDR and CDR2 is SFDVKD. This CDR3 has 16 residues. V lost 2 bases, J lost 4 bases, and 5 bases stayed unmatched. The CDR3 bases are TGTGCCACCAGTGATTCCCGGACAGGGGCAGGAAACACCATATATTTT. As protein: CATSDSRTGAGNTIYF.

The gene calls are TRBV24-1 and TRBJ1-4; D is undetermined. CDR3 length: 12 residues. Deletions cut 3 bases from V and 10 bases from J, with 8 bases between. Germline CDR1 KGHDR, CDR2 SFDVKD. The DNA for the CDR3 is TGTGCCACCAGTGATATAGGCGGAAAACTGTTTTTT. It is translated as CATSDIGGKLFF.